A selection of T cell receptor beta chains follows, all from one sample in a study of shared clonotypes between healthy human individuals. The protocol was immunoSEQ multiplex PCR, while the TCRdb copy is restricted to in-frame clones and leaves out a portion. This repertoire shows almost 700,000 clones, roughly nine tenths found once; its top ten account for 24%. Sample: naive CD8+ T cells sorted from blood. These receptors were obtained from a man aged 30 to 45 in good health. Both conserved end residues are part of each CDR3.

len | j_gene | v_gene | CDR3aa
14 | TRBJ2-1 | TRBV19 | CASSRGLPYNEQFF
15 | TRBJ2-1 | TRBV11-2 | CASTAEGTAHNEQFF
17 | TRBJ1-4 | TRBV28 | CASRSLFPGRPNEKLFF
15 | TRBJ1-1 | TRBV11-2 | CASSSSPEGNTEAFF
14 | TRBJ1-2 | TRBV7-9 | CASSYGQGLAGYTF
13 | TRBJ2-7 | TRBV5-4 | CASSLGPALEQYF
14 | TRBJ2-5 | TRBV7-9 | CASTGLAGVETQYF
17 | TRBJ2-3 | TRBV5-1 | CASSPQREGRDTDTQYF
16 | TRBJ2-1 | TRBV5-1 | CASSFYFGHEGDEQFF
17 | TRBJ2-2 | TRBV2 | CASSAPDSGVHTGELFF
12 | TRBJ2-7 | TRBV4-2 | CASSQGSYEQYF
16 | TRBJ2-7 | TRBV9 | CASSIGGTGSSYEQYF
16 | TRBJ2-4 | TRBV7-9 | CASSYTDTDPKNIQYF
17 | TRBJ1-1 | TRBV7-8 | CASSLGVVTGLNTEAFF
17 | TRBJ2-1 | TRBV29-1 | CSGSGLAGHTSYNEQFF
17 | TRBJ2-2 | TRBV18 | CASSPGGTGSNTGELFF
13 | TRBJ1-4 | TRBV7-9 | CASRDRGNEKLFF
16 | TRBJ2-5 | TRBV7-9 | CASSLRSAGRGETQYF
17 | TRBJ1-1 | TRBV4-1 | CASSQEPGTSWGAEAFF
17 | TRBJ1-4 | TRBV27 | CASSLIRTGGFYEKLFF
19 | TRBJ1-5 | TRBV19 | CASSIITDGTGFSNQPQHF
12 | TRBJ1-2 | TRBV2 | CASSGSVQGYTF
15 | TRBJ1-4 | TRBV5-6 | CASSLGRTAGEKLFF
15 | TRBJ2-6 | TRBV5-4 | CASSLGGPGANVLTF
14 | TRBJ1-1 | TRBV5-1 | CASSLTGAATEAFF
14 | TRBJ2-1 | TRBV10-2 | CASSESAADNEQFF
15 | TRBJ2-1 | TRBV9 | CASSVEASSYNEQFF
15 | TRBJ2-4 | TRBV7-9 | CASSLAGTGKNIQYF
17 | TRBJ2-7 | TRBV5-4 | CASSWSNSGRALDEQYF
14 | TRBJ2-5 | TRBV7-9 | CASSFRASQETQYF
16 | TRBJ2-2 | TRBV6-6 | CASSYRDPKGTGELFF
15 | TRBJ1-1 | TRBV4-1 | CASSQDSEMNTEAFF
12 | TRBJ2-2 | TRBV6-5 | CASSYFYGELFF
15 | TRBJ1-2 | TRBV14 | CASSRGLLANYGYTF
15 | TRBJ2-7 | TRBV9 | CASSVGAVGSYEQYF
15 | TRBJ2-7 | TRBV28 | CASSFRDSAKYEQYF
17 | TRBJ2-5 | TRBV4-1 | CASSQGPGQGVKETQYF